The rows below give T cell receptor beta chains drawn from one sample of a study of T cell responses to AZD1222 COVID-19 vaccine. Only in-frame clones appear in the TCRdb table, and some are missing; sequencing was by immunoSEQ multiplex PCR. The top ten clones hold roughly 28% of a sample with some 66,000 clones, 80% to 90% of them seen once. This sample comprised peripheral blood, obtained 28 days after the second AZD1222 dose. All receptors derive from an adult who received the AZD1222 COVID-19 vaccine. CDR3s include the opening cysteine and the closing phenylalanine or tryptophan. D genes are given only for firm matches. Size is omitted from some rows. Given values are once, few, many or a class for expanded clones.

size,D,V,J,CDR3,DNA
once,TRBD1,TRBV6-5,TRBJ1-1,CASNTGQGNTEAFF,TGTGCCAGCAACACTGGACAGGGGAACACTGAAGCTTTCTTT
NA,NA,TRBV10-3,TRBJ2-3,CASKGEQVGSPTDTQYF,TGTGCCTCAAAAGGGGAGCAAGTCGGGAGTCCCACAGATACGCAGTATTTT
NA,NA,TRBV2,TRBJ1-5,CASSDNGPRRRNQPQHF,TGTGCCAGCAGTGATAATGGTCCACGGAGGCGCAATCAGCCCCAGCATTTT
once,NA,TRBV28,TRBJ1-5,CASSLGGNRNQPQHF,TGTGCCAGCAGTTTGGGAGGTAATCGCAATCAGCCCCAGCATTTT
NA,NA,TRBV5-8,TRBJ2-2,CASSPRLNQNTGELFF,TGTGCCAGCAGCCCCCGGCTTAATCAGAACACCGGGGAGCTGTTTTTT
NA,TRBD1,TRBV24-1,TRBJ2-1,CATSESGTASPQSSYNEQFF,TGTGCCACCAGTGAGTCCGGGACAGCCAGCCCTCAGAGCTCCTACAATGAGCAGTTCTTC
NA,NA,TRBV19,TRBJ2-7,CASSRDTLTYEQYF,TGTGCCAGTAGTAGAGACACGCTAACCTACGAGCAGTACTTC
NA,NA,TRBV6-2/TRBV6-3,TRBJ2-7,CASSLRPPYEQYF,TGTGCCAGCAGCTTGAGACCCCCCTACGAGCAGTACTTC
NA,NA,TRBV6-2/TRBV6-3,TRBJ1-2,CASSYSPEGYTF,TGTGCCAGCAGTTACTCGCCGGAGGGCTACACCTTC
NA,NA,TRBV5-6,TRBJ2-2,CASRKNTGELFF,TGTGCCAGCAGAAAGAACACCGGGGAGCTGTTTTTT